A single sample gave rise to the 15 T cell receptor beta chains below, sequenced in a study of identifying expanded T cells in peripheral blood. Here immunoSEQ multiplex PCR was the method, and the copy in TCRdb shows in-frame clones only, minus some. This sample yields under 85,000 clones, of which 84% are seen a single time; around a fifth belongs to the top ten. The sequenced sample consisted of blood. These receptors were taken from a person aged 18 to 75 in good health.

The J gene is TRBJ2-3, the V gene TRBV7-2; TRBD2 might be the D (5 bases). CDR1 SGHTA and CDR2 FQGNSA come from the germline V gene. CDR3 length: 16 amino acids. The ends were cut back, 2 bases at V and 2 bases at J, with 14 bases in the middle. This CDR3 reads CASSLTTGADTDTQYF. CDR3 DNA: TGTGCCAGCAGCTTAACCACCGGAGCGGACACAGATACGCAGTATTTT.

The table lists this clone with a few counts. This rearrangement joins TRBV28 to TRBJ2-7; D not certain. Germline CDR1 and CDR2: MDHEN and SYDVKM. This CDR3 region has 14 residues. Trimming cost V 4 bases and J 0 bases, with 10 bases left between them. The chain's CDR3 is CASSSLMRSYEQYF. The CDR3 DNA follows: TGTGCCAGCAGTTCCCTTATGCGCTCCTACGAGCAGTACTTC.

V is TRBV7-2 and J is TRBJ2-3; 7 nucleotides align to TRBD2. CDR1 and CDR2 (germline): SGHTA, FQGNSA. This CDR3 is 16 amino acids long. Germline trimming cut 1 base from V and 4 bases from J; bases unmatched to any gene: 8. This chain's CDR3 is CASSLVGGKLADTQYF. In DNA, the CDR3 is TGTGCCAGCAGCTTAGTCGGGGGGAAGTTAGCAGATACGCAGTATTTT.

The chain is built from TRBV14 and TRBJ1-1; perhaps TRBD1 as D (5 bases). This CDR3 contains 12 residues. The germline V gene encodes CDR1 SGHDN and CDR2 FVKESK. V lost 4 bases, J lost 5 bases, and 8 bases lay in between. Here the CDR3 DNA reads TGTGCCAGCAGCCCCGCAGGGACTGAAGCTTTCTTT. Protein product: CASSPAGTEAFF.

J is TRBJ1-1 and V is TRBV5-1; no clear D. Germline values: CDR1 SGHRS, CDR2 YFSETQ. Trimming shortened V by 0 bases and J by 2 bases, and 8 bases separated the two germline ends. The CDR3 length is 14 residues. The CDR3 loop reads CASSLVSENTEAFF. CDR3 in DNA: TGCGCCAGCAGCTTGGTGTCGGAAAACACTGAAGCTTTCTTT.

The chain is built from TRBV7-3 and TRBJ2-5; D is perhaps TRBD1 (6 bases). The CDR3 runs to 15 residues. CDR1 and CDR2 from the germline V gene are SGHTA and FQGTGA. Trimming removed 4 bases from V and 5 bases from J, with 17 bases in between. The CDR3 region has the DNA TGTGCCAGCAGCTCAGATGACAGGCTGGGGGAGACCCAGTACTTC. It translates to CASSSDDRLGETQYF.

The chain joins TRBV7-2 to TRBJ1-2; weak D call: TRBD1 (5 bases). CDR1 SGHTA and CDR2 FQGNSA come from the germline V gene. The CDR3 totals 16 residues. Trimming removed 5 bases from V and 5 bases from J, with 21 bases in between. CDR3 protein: CASSERGLGRVYGYTF. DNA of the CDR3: TGTGCCAGCAGCGAACGGGGCTTAGGCCGGGTTTATGGCTACACCTTC. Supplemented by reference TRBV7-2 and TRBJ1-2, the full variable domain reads GAGVSQSPSNKVTEKGKDVELRCDPISGHTALYWYRQSLGQGLEFLIYFQGNSAPDKSGLPSDRFSAERTGGSVSTLTIQRTQQEDSAVYLCASSERGLGRVYGYTFGSGTRLTVV.

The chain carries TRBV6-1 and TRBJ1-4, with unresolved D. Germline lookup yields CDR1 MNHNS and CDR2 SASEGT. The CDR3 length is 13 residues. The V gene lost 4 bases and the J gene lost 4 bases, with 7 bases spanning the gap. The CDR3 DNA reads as TGTGCCAGCAGTGCAGCCCTTAATGAAAAACTGTTTTTT. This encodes CASSAALNEKLFF.

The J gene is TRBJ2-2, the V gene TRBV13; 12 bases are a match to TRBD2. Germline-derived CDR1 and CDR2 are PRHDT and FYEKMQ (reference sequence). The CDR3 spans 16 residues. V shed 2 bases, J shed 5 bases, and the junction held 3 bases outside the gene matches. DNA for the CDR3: TGTGCCAGCAGCTTACGAGGACTAGCGGGAACCGGGGAGCTGTTTTTT. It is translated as CASSLRGLAGTGELFF.

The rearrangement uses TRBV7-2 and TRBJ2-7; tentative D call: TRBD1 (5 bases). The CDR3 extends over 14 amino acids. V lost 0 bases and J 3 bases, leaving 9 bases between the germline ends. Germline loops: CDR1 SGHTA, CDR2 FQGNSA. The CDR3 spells CASSLASGIYEQYF. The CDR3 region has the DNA TGTGCCAGCAGCTTAGCCTCAGGGATCTACGAGCAGTACTTC.

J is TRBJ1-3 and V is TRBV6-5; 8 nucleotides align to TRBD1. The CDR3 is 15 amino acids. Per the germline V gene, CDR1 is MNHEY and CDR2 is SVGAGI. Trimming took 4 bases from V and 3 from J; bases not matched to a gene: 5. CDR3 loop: CASSSGQEHGNTIYF. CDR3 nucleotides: TGTGCCAGCAGTTCGGGACAGGAACATGGAAACACCATATATTTT.

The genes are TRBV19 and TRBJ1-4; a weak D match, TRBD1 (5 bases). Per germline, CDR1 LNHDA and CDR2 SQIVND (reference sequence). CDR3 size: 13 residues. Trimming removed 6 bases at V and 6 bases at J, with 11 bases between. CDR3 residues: CASSGQGYEKLFF. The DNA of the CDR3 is TGTGCCAGTAGCGGGCAGGGCTATGAAAAACTGTTTTTT.

This chain's CDR3 is CASSYLTAGRLGGYTF. The DNA of the CDR3 is TGTGCCAGCAGTTACTTGACCGCCGGGAGGCTAGGTGGCTACACCTTC. The V and J genes are TRBV6-5 and TRBJ1-2; D unresolved. Germline CDR1 and CDR2: MNHEY and SVGAGI. This CDR3 has 16 amino acids. The V and J ends lost 1 base and 7 bases respectively, with 19 bases between them.

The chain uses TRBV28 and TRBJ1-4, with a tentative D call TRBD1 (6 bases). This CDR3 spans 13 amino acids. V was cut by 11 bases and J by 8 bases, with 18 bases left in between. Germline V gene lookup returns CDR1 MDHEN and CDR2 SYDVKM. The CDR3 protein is CACSAGVGEKLFF. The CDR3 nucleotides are TGTGCCTGTTCTGCAGGGGTGGGGGAAAAACTGTTTTTT.

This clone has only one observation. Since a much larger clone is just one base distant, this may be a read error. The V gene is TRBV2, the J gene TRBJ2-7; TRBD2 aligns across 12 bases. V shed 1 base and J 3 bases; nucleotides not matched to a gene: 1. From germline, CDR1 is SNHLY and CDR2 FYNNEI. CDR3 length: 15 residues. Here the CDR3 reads CASSEGLAGVYEQYF. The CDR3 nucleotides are TGTGCCAGCAGTGAAGGACTAGCGGGAGTCTACGAGCAGTACTTC.